The 9 T cell receptor beta chains below all came from one sample that was sequenced in a study of T-cell reconstitution after alpha-beta-depleted transplantation in children (dated by TCRdb to 2016 to 2018). Sample treatment or condition, as interpreted from the label and publication: allogeneic hematopoietic cell transplantation with graft depleted of TCRalphabeta T cells and CD19 B cells. Libraries were built with PCR. TCRdb names Illumina HiSeq 2500 as the instrument used. To normalize quantification of the TCRbeta repertoire, the TCR libraries were built with molecular barcoding that relied on unique molecular identifiers. Using fastp trimming at Q25 and MiXCR clonotype assembly, TCRdb reanalyzed the public sequencing data and kept in-frame beta chains. Each record represents a unique CDR3 protein, reported with the most common genes and DNA among its rows. Within this sample are about 250,000 distinct CDR3 sequences, with 20% to 30% of them counted one time only. In total, the top ten clones hold about 5% of the sample.

Sequences were derived from PBMCs, mostly from graft donor cells, sampled 360 days after TCRalphabeta/CD19-depleted stem cell transplant. The source of these receptors is a female patient aged 2 to 10 who had a stem cell transplant for congenital amegakaryocytic thrombocytopenia, so the T cells may come from the graft donor.

The J gene is TRBJ2-1, the V gene TRBV12-3 or TRBV12-4; a weak D match, TRBD1 (6 bases). V lost 8 bases and J 4 bases, leaving 12 bases between the germline ends. The CDR3 sequence is 13 residues long. The CDR3 spells CASGLQGYNEQFF. In DNA, the CDR3 is TGTGCCAGCGGATTACAGGGTTACAATGAGCAGTTCTTC.

The chain couples TRBV7-9 to TRBJ1-5, with 11 bases fitting TRBD1. This CDR3 spans 14 amino acids. Germline-derived CDR1 and CDR2 are SEHNR and FQNEAQ (reference sequence). Losses at the gene ends were 5 bases for V and 7 bases for J; bases not matched to a gene: 4. The CDR3 loop reads CASSPGTGGQPQHF. DNA for the CDR3: TGTGCCAGCAGCCCCGGGACAGGGGGACAGCCCCAGCATTTT.

This clonotype was detected only a few times. The rearrangement links TRBV5-5 to TRBJ1-2, with 10 bases matching TRBD1. The trim removed 4 bases at V and 4 bases at J, leaving 13 bases unmatched. The CDR3 totals 17 residues. The germline V gene has CDR1 SGHKS and CDR2 YYEKEE (reference sequence). CDR3: CASSSDPGQGDVYGYTF. The CDR3 DNA follows: TGTGCCAGCAGCAGCGACCCCGGACAGGGGGACGTCTATGGCTACACCTTC.

This clonotype has a handful of counts. The chain combines TRBV6-2 or TRBV6-3 with TRBJ1-1; the D is unclear. Germline V gives CDR1 MNHEY, CDR2 SVGEGT. V lost 0 bases and J lost 1, with 9 bases in between. There are 15 residues in the CDR3. The CDR3 DNA reads TGTGCCAGCAGTTACTCATTCGTCGGGAACACTGAAGCTTTCTTT. This sequence encodes CASSYSFVGNTEAFF.

This clonotype showed up just a few times. The gene calls are TRBV12-3 or TRBV12-4 and TRBJ2-3, with 10 positions matching TRBD2. V lost 4 bases to trimming and J lost 15 bases; unmatched junction nucleotides: 10. The CDR3 runs 13 residues. CDR3 in DNA: TGTGCCAGCAGTTGGACTTCCGGGACTAGCGTATATTTT. Its protein is CASSWTSGTSVYF.

V usage is TRBV4-2 and J usage is TRBJ1-2; D remains ambiguous. Trimming left V 3 bases short and J 1 base short, with 21 bases between. CDR1 is LGHNA and CDR2 is YNFKEQ in the germline V gene. This CDR3 comprises 18 residues. The DNA for the CDR3 is TGTGCCAGCAGCCACCCACCGGGCCAAACAGAGATTAACTATGGCTACACCTTC. Encoded protein: CASSHPPGQTEINYGYTF.

J is TRBJ2-5 and V is TRBV28, with 9 nucleotides matching TRBD1. The germline V gene encodes CDR1 MDHEN and CDR2 SYDVKM. J was trimmed by 5 bases and V by 6 bases; bases with no gene match: 10. The CDR3 runs to 15 residues. Written as DNA, the CDR3 is TGTGCCAGCAGCTCTTGGGGACAGGGTGTGGAGACCCAGTACTTC. Translation: CASSSWGQGVETQYF.

The chain carries TRBV7-2 and TRBJ2-4; TRBD2 might be the D (6 bases). Between the trimmed V and J ends, which lost 1 base and 8 bases, there was a span of 18 bases. Germline CDR1 SGHTA, CDR2 FQGNSA. CDR3 length equals 16 residues. In DNA form, the CDR3 reads TGTGCCAGCAGCTTAGTCGGATTGGGGGGTTTGGACATTCAGTACTTC. It encodes CASSLVGLGGLDIQYF.

This clonotype was detected only once. The V and J genes are TRBV20-1 and TRBJ2-7, with D unresolved. The germline V gene encodes CDR1 DFQATT and CDR2 SNEGSKA (reference sequence). The CDR3 is 14 residues long. V shed 5 bases and J shed 0 bases, with 14 bases lying between them. CDR3 in DNA: TGCAGTGCTCCCAATAGGGTGAGCTCCTACGAGCAGTACTTC. Translating it yields CSAPNRVSSYEQYF.